This T cell receptor beta chain was identified in a study of Ad26.COV2.S vaccination and SARS-CoV-2 variants. Background on the study: Donor joined the COV1001 Ad26.COV2.S trial arm.

Overall study findings and caveats: Vaccine and placebo recipients had similar non-spike TCR breadth.

TCRdb keeps only in-frame clones here, not all; method: immunoSEQ multiplex PCR. The sample records 400,000 to 500,000 clones, roughly nine tenths being singletons. Regarding this clone: Its antigen is still unknown.

Deletions cut 2 bases from V and 7 bases from J, with 24 bases between. This CDR3 has 17 residues. Germline-derived CDR1 and CDR2 are MRHNA and SNTAGT. Treatment of the sample: around 19 received Ad26.COV2.S at low or high dose, single or two shots; about 5 received placebo; per-sample allocation not given. Sampling was done on day 63 after the first vaccine or placebo injection. Sequencing used peripheral blood, obtained in a trial of Ad26.COV2.S vaccine versus placebo. The sequence came from a person between 18 and 65 years old who received the Ad26.COV2.S COVID-19 vaccine or a placebo. The chain has TRBV6-4 and TRBJ2-7; D may correspond to TRBD1 or TRBD2 (5 bases each). Here the CDR3 DNA reads TGTGCCAGCAGTGACGGCGGCCCCCGGGACGGACTGAAGGAGCAGTACGTC. The encoded protein is CASSDGGPRDGLKEQYV.